This TCR beta chain was retrieved from a study of beta chain features in type 1 diabetes. V shed 10 bases and J 7 bases; nucleotides not matched to a gene: 11. The CDR3 is made up of 15 amino acids. From germline, CDR1 is ENHRY and CDR2 SYGVKD. Sequenced material consisted of expressed TCRB transcripts (all of the isolated RNA was reverse transcribed). Repertoires were generated with immunoSEQ multiplex PCR, while TCRdb's copy carries only in-frame clones and drops some. The repertoire holds under 950,000 clones, with roughly 16% as singletons. What was sequenced was naive CD4+ T cells from blood. J is TRBJ2-1 and V is TRBV10-3; TRBD2 matches 12 bases. This TCR was sampled from a woman in her late teens or twenties in good health. This CDR3 is CATHTTSGRINEQFF. The CDR3 DNA reads TGTGCCACTCACACAACTAGCGGGAGGATTAATGAGCAGTTCTTC.